The text below deals with one T cell receptor beta chain. The entry originates in a study of blood T cell repertoires in COVID-19. In the authors' methods: From reference gene primer amplification, estimates of nucleated cell counts were derived. Clones were read by immunoSEQ multiplex PCR, and TCRdb kept only the in-frame ones, dropping some. V, J and clone size were drawn from that table, and D and trimming were deduced from the DNA. This table holds roughly 420,000 clones, 88% found once. Trimming removed 5 bases from V and 0 bases from J, with 10 bases in between. The CDR3 is 14 amino acids. Germline CDR1 reads SGHVS; CDR2 reads FNYEAQ.

The receptor was isolated from a young woman with acute COVID-19. The chain employs TRBV7-6 and TRBJ2-5; D is perhaps TRBD2 (5 bases). Material for sequencing was PBMCs or T cells enriched from blood (not recorded which). The chain's CDR3 is CASSAGLNQETQYF. CDR3 coding DNA: TGTGCCAGCAGCGCCGGACTCAACCAAGAGACCCAGTACTTC.